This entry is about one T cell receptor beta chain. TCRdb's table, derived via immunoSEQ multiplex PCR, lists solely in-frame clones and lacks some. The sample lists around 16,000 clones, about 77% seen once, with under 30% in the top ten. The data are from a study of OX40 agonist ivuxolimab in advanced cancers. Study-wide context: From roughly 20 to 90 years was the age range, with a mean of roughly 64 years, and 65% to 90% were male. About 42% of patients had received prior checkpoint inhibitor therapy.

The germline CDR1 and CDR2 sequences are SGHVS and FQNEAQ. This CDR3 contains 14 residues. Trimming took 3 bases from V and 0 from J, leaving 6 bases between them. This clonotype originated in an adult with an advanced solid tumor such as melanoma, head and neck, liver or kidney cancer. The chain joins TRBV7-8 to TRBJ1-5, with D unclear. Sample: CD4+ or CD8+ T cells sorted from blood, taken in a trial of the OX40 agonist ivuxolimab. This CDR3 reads CASSLVDSNQPQHF. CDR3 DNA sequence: TGTGCCAGCAGCTTGGTGGATAGCAATCAGCCCCAGCATTTT.